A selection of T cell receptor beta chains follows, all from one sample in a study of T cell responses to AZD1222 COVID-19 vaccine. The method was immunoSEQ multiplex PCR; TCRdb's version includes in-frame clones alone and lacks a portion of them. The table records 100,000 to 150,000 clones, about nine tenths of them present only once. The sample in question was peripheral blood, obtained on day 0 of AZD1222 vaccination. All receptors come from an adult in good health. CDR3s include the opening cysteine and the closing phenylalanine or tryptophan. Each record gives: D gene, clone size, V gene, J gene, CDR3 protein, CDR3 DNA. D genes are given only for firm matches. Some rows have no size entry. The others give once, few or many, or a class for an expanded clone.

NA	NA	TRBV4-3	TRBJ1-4	CASSGHTATNEKLFF	TGCGCCAGCAGCGGGCATACTGCAACTAATGAAAAACTGTTTTTT
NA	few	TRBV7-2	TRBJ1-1	CASSSFGGMGTEAFF	TGTGCCAGCAGCTCCTTCGGGGGCATGGGCACTGAAGCTTTCTTT
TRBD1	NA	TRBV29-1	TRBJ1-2	CSVEVRDRGLYGYTF	TGCAGCGTTGAAGTTCGGGACAGGGGGCTCTATGGCTACACCTTC
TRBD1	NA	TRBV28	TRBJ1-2	CASSLVQGVGYTF	TGTGCCAGCAGTTTAGTTCAGGGGGTAGGCTACACCTTC
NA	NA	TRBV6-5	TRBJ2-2	CASSNDYGTGELFF	TGTGCCAGCAGTAATGACTATGGCACCGGGGAGCTGTTTTTT
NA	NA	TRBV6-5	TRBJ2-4	CASSYSGGGKNIQYF	TGTGCCAGCAGTTACTCCGGTGGGGGCAAAAACATTCAGTACTTC
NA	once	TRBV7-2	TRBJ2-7	CASSALSSSYEQYF	TGTGCCAGCAGCGCCCTTAGCAGTTCCTACGAGCAGTACTTC
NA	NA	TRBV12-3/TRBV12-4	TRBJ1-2	CASSSPEGYGYTF	TGTGCCAGCAGTTCCCCGGAGGGGTATGGCTACACCTTC
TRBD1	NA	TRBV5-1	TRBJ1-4	CASSSARSGTGYEKLFF	TGCGCCAGCAGCTCCGCTAGATCTGGGACAGGGTATGAAAAACTGTTTTTT
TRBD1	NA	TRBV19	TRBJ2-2	CASSSRDRFRLPGELFF	TGTGCCAGTAGTTCCCGGGACAGGTTCCGCCTACCCGGGGAGCTGTTTTTT
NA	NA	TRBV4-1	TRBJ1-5	CASSQDSSGLGNQPQHF	TGCGCCAGCAGCCAAGATAGTTCGGGTTTAGGGAATCAGCCCCAGCATTTT
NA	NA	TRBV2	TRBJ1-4	CASSPQREKLFF	TGTGCCAGCAGTCCGCAGAGAGAAAAACTGTTTTTT
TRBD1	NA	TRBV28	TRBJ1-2	CASSPDRGRSAGYTF	TGTGCCAGCAGTCCGGACAGGGGGCGTTCAGCGGGCTACACCTTC
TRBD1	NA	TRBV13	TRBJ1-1	CASSLRTGWGTEAFF	TGTGCCAGCAGCCTCAGGACAGGGTGGGGTACTGAAGCTTTCTTT
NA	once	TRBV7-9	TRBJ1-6	CASSLEGGSYNSPLHF	TGTGCCAGCAGCTTAGAGGGGGGCTCCTATAATTCACCCCTCCACTTT
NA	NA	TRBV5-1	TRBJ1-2	CASSLAGDLLANYGYTF	TGCGCCAGCAGCTTGGCCGGGGACCTCTTAGCTAACTATGGCTACACCTTC
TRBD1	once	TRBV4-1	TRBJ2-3	CASSQEDRGRDTQYF	TGCGCCAGCAGCCAAGAGGACAGGGGGAGAGATACGCAGTATTTT
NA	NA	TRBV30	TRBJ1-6	CAWRRQGGSPLHF	TGTGCCTGGAGACGGCAGGGCGGTTCACCCCTCCACTTT
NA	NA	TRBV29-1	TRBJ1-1	CSYRIGGNTEAFF	TGCAGCTATCGCATCGGAGGGAACACTGAAGCTTTCTTT
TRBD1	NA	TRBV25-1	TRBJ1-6	CASSPQGVSPLHF	TGTGCCAGCAGCCCCCAGGGGGTTTCACCCCTCCACTTT
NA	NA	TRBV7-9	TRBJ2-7	CASSWQGRTSYEQYF	TGTGCCAGCAGCTGGCAGGGTAGGACCTCCTACGAGCAGTACTTC
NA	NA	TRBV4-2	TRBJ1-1	CASSHGQVKNTEAFF	TGTGCCAGCAGCCATGGGCAGGTAAAGAACACTGAAGCTTTCTTT
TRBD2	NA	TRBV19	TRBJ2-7	CASSSSGGGSYEQYF	TGTGCCAGTAGTTCTAGCGGGGGAGGCTCCTACGAGCAGTACTTC
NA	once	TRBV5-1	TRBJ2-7	CASSFRQAPRGEQYF	TGCGCCAGCAGCTTCCGACAGGCGCCGCGTGGCGAGCAGTACTTC
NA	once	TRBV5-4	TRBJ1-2	CASSIGAGVYGYTF	TGTGCCAGCAGCATAGGAGCAGGGGTCTATGGCTACACCTTC
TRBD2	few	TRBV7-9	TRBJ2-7	CASSSFSGSNSYEQYF	TGTGCCAGCAGCTCTTTTAGCGGGTCCAACTCCTACGAGCAGTACTTC
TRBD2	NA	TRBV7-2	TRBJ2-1	CARLAGGGNEQFF	TGTGCCAGGCTAGCGGGGGGGGGCAATGAGCAGTTCTTC
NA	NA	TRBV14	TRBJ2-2	CASSPAGQAELFF	TGTGCCAGCAGCCCAGCAGGGCAGGCGGAGCTGTTTTTT
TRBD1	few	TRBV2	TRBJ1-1	CASHFYRGGERAFF	TGTGCCAGCCACTTCTACAGGGGGGGGGAACGGGCTTTCTTT
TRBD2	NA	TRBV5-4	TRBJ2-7	CASSTGGLAGSYEQYF	TGTGCCAGCAGCACCGGAGGACTAGCGGGGTCCTACGAGCAGTACTTC
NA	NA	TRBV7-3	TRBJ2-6	CASSFGPGANVLTF	TGTGCCAGCAGCTTTGGTCCTGGGGCCAACGTCCTGACTTTC
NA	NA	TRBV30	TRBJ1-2	CAWSGGFHYGYTF	TGTGCCTGGAGTGGTGGATTCCACTATGGCTACACCTTC
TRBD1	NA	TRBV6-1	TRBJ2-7	CASSGGAFPRDSYEQYF	TGTGCCAGCAGTGGAGGTGCGTTTCCTCGGGACAGCTACGAGCAGTACTTC
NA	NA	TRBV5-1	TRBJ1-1	CASSLGLGGYTEAFF	TGCGCCAGCAGCTTGGGTCTCGGAGGGTACACTGAAGCTTTCTTT
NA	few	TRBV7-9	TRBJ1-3	CASSLRERDTIYF	TGTGCCAGCAGCTTAAGGGAGCGGGACACCATATATTTT
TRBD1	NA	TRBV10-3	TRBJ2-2	CAIRGTGANTGELFF	TGTGCCATCAGGGGGACAGGGGCGAACACCGGGGAGCTGTTTTTT
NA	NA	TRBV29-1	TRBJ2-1	CSVEVQYNEQFF	TGCAGCGTTGAAGTACAGTACAATGAGCAGTTCTTC
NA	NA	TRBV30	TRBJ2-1	CAWSEGGVGEQFF	TGTGCCTGGAGTGAAGGAGGGGTGGGTGAGCAGTTCTTC
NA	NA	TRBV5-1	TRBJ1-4	CASSFEATNEKLFF	TGCGCCAGCAGCTTCGAGGCGACTAATGAAAAACTGTTTTTT
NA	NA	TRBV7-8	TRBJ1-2	CASSLGGADAGYGYTF	TGTGCCAGCAGCTTAGGAGGGGCAGACGCTGGGTATGGCTACACCTTC
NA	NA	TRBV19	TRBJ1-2	CASSSYGYTF	TGTGCCAGTAGTAGCTATGGCTACACCTTC
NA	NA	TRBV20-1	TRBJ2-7	CSARDNEQYF	TGCAGTGCTAGAGACAACGAGCAGTACTTC
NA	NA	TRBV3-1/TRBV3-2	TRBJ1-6	CASRLMTGTYSPLHF	TGTGCCAGCAGACTTATGACAGGAACTTATTCACCCCTCCACTTT
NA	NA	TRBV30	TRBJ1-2	CAWSPGRVGGYTF	TGTGCCTGGAGTCCCGGGAGGGTGGGGGGCTACACCTTC
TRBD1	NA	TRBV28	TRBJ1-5	CASSLGTAGDQPQHF	TGTGCCAGCAGTTTAGGGACAGCTGGGGATCAGCCCCAGCATTTT
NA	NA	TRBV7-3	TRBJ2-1	CASSFTGSNEQFF	TGTGCCAGCAGCTTTACCGGGAGCAATGAGCAGTTCTTC
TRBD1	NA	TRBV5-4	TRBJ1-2	CASSLGDRIYGYTF	TGTGCCAGCAGCTTAGGGGACAGGATCTATGGCTACACCTTC